The TCR beta chain under discussion was sequenced for a study of T cell repertoires in cytomegalovirus infection. Turning to the study itself: Indicated by public TCR beta signatures were CMV infection and matching HLA type.

Each CDR3 protein gets one entry after TCRdb re-called the reads with MiXCR. The sample shows under 200,000 distinct CDR3 sequences, over 25% of them seen only once. Only a few counts were recorded for this clonotype. Sequenced material: PBMCs. The clonotype comes from a human donor in good health (CMV status not recorded). Some clones in this sample may be carry-over from other donors' samples.

The CDR3 loop is CASSLGGASETQYF. CDR3 in DNA: TGTGCCAGCAGCTTAGGGGGGGCCAGTGAGACCCAGTACTTC. The genes are TRBV7-2 and TRBJ2-5, with D perhaps given as TRBD1 or TRBD2 (6 bases each). Germline loops: CDR1 SGHTA, CDR2 FQGNSA. The CDR3 runs to 14 residues. Deletions cut 1 base from V and 5 bases from J, with 11 bases between.